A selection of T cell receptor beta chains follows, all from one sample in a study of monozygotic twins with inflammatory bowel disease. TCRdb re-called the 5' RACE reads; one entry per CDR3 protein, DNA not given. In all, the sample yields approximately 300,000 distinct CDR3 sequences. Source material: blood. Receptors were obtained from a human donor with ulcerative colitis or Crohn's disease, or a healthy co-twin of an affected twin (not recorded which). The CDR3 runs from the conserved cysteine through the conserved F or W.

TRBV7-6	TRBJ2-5	CASSFREGSQETQYF
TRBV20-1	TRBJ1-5	CSARTTGESGQPQHF
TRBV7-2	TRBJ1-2	CASSLAAVYGYTF
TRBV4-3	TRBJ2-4	CASSQTSGGSGNIQYF
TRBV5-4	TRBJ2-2	CASSLPGRQSNTGELFF
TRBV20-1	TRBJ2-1	CSARSLAGNNEQFF
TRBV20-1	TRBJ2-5	CSASQGARRETQYF
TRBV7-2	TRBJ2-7	CASSLTGTHEQYF
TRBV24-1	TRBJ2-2	CATKAQGADTGELFF
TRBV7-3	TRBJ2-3	CASSSSVRETDTQYF
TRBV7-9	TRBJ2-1	CASSLGGSSSYNEQFF
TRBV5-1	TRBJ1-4	CASSLAGRINEKLFF
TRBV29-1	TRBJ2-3	CSAYTDRTQYF
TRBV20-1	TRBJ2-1	CSARDRGQLYNEQFF
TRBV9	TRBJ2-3	CASSVGGREGPDAQYF
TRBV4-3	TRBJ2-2	CASSQGGGPGQNTNTGELFF
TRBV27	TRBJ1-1	CASSLRTGNPNTEAFF
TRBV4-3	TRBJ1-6	CASSQARGQGGSPLHF
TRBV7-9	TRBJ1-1	CASSLGQGERGTEAFF
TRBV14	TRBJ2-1	CASSQPYSWGRGGYNEQFF
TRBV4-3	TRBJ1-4	CASSSQAGEKLFF
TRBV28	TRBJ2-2	CASQTGGLTGELFF
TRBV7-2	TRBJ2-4	CASSYAGAKNIQYF
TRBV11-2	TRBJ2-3	CASSLAWLDTQYF
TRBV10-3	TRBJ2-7	CAISLAGGPSHSEQYF
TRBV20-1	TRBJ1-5	CSAEIPYSNQPQHF
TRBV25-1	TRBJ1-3	CASTYGSLGNTIYF
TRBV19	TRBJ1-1	CASSIYAGIGAEAFF
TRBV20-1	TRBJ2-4	CSASWSKNIQYF
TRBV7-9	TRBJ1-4	CASRTGDEKLFF
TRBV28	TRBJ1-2	CASSPPYHLRGYTF
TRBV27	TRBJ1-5	CASSLLGANQPQHF